Listed here are 16 T cell receptor beta chains from one sample, sequenced in a study of long-term antiretroviral therapy in people with HIV (dated by TCRdb to about 2022). The immunoSEQ hsTCRB v3.0 assay was used at survey level resolution to sequence the TRB variable region. The table comes from immuneACCESS by way of TCRdb, which keeps in-frame sequences with V and J called. Part of the clones is missing from these tables; in studies checked, under half for an unresolved V gene and the rest for unknown reasons. This sample lists around 24,000 clones; around four fifths were detected once. 20% to 25% of the sample belongs to the ten largest clones. The source material was unsorted PBMCs, sampled 0.4 years after starting antiretroviral therapy. These TCRs come from a man aged 50 or older with HIV.

The chain has TRBV4-1 and TRBJ1-1, with D unresolved. CDR1 is MGHRA and CDR2 is YSYEKL in the germline V gene. Trimming cost V 4 bases and J 6 bases, with 15 bases left between them. This CDR3 has 14 amino acids. The CDR3 reads CASSLTLDRAEAFF. The DNA of the CDR3 is TGCGCCAGCAGCCTGACACTAGACCGGGCTGAAGCTTTCTTT.

J is TRBJ1-3 and V is TRBV7-2; 10 nucleotides match TRBD1. Looked up from germline, CDR1 is SGHTA and CDR2 is FQGNSA. After removal of 5 bases from V and 3 bases from J, the junction contained 7 bases not matched to a gene. This CDR3 contains 16 residues. CDR3: CASSRQGAIGGNTIYF. The CDR3 DNA follows: TGTGCCAGCAGCCGACAGGGGGCCATTGGTGGAAACACCATATATTTT. The full variable domain, rest sourced from reference TRBV7-2 and TRBJ1-3, is GAGVSQSPSNKVTEKGKDVELRCDPISGHTALYWYRQSLGQGLEFLIYFQGNSAPDKSGLPSDRFSAERTGGSVSTLTIQRTQQEDSAVYLCASSRQGAIGGNTIYFGEGSWLTVV.

A single count supports this clone. The genes are TRBV5-6 and TRBJ2-1; 9 bases map to TRBD2. This CDR3 has 16 amino acids. Trimming cost V 4 bases and J 1 base; bases outside gene matches: 6. Per the germline V gene, CDR1 is SGHDT and CDR2 is YYEEEE. CDR3 sequence reads: CASSLLLAGSYNEQFF. The CDR3 DNA follows: TGTGCCAGCAGCCTACTTCTAGCGGGGTCCTACAATGAGCAGTTCTTC.

CDR3 nucleotide sequence: TGTGCCACCAGCCCGGGCAACACCATATATTTT. This codes for CATSPGNTIYF. The chain recombines TRBV15 with TRBJ1-3; D unresolved. The V end was cut by 5 bases, the J end by 7 bases, with 6 bases between. Germline V lookup: CDR1 LNHNV, CDR2 YYDKDF (reference sequence). The CDR3 totals 11 residues.

CDR3 sequence reads: CASSRTPRDYDEQFF. CDR3 nucleotides: TGCGCCAGCAGCCGAACCCCCAGGGATTACGATGAGCAGTTCTTC. The V and J genes are TRBV4-1 and TRBJ2-1; D is perhaps TRBD1 (5 bases). The CDR3 is 15 amino acids. V was clipped by 4 bases and J by 8 bases, with 18 bases between them. The germline V gene encodes CDR1 MGHRA and CDR2 YSYEKL.

The chain recombines TRBV30 with TRBJ2-2; TRBD1 aligns across 8 bases. CDR3 length: 13 amino acids. Germline CDR1 reads GTSNPN; CDR2 reads SVGIG (reference sequence). The CDR3, as DNA: TGTGCTTGTCAGGGGGCGCTAAGCGGGGAGCTGTTTTTT. It is translated as CACQGALSGELFF. Looking up the rest from reference TRBV30 and TRBJ2-2 gives the full variable domain: SQTIHQWPATLVQPVGSPLSLECTVEGTSNPNLYWYRQAAGRGLQLLFYSVGIGQISSEVPQNLSASRPQDRQFILSSKKLLLSDSGFYLCACQGALSGELFFGEGSRLTVL.

For this clone: One end of the junction varies from germline; a read error may be responsible. The chain links TRBV6-1 to TRBJ1-2; D not resolved. Germline CDR1 reads MNHNS; CDR2 reads SASEGT. CDR3 length equals 17 residues. The CDR3 spells CASSKAPDGIANYGYTF. CDR3 bases: TGTGCCAGCAGTAAAGCTCCCGACGGGATTGCTAACTATGGCTACACCTTC.

The V gene is TRBV2, the J gene TRBJ2-7, with TRBD1 matching 9 bases. CDR1 SNHLY and CDR2 FYNNEI come from the germline V gene. Germline trimming cut 10 bases from V and 5 bases from J; bases unmatched to any gene: 9. The length of the CDR3 is 13 residues. The CDR3 reads CATSRDRVNEQYF. CDR3 DNA sequence: TGTGCCACTTCCCGGGACAGGGTCAACGAGCAGTACTTC.

The chain uses TRBV7-2 and TRBJ2-7; D is unresolved. Germline CDR1 SGHTA, CDR2 FQGNSA. This CDR3 has 13 residues. The germline V and J ends were trimmed by 5 bases and 7 bases, with 15 bases remaining between them. The CDR3 DNA is TGTGCCAGCAGCCCGCCGGCCCGGCGGGAGCAGTACTTC. Amino acid sequence: CASSPPARREQYF.

The rearrangement joins TRBV6-1 to TRBJ1-4; TRBD1 matches at 8 bases. The CDR3 totals 16 residues. The junction had 8 bases not matched to a gene; V was cut back by 0 bases and J by 8 bases. The germline CDR1 and CDR2 sequences are MNHNS and SASEGT. The CDR3 loop reads CASSEASQGAWEKLFF. CDR3 nucleotide sequence: TGTGCCAGCAGTGAAGCGAGCCAGGGGGCATGGGAAAAACTGTTTTTT.

This clone showed up just a few times. Additional DNA sequences in this sample encode the identical CDR3. The V and J genes are TRBV9 and TRBJ1-6; 9 bases are shared with TRBD1. V shed 2 bases, J shed 10 bases, and the junction held 4 bases outside the gene matches. Germline CDR1 and CDR2: SGDLS and YYNGEE. The CDR3 loop spans 14 amino acids. This CDR3 is CASSVGQGDSPLHF. The CDR3 DNA is TGTGCCAGCAGCGTGGGACAGGGTGACTCACCCCTCCACTTT.

This clone occurred once. The gene calls are TRBV28 and TRBJ1-6; D might be TRBD1 (5 bases). V lost 4 bases and J lost 7, with 11 bases in between. CDR3 length equals 14 residues. Germline lookup yields CDR1 MDHEN and CDR2 SYDVKM. The CDR3 region has the DNA TGTGCCAGCAGTTACAGGCCCCGGAATTCACCCCTCCACTTT. Its translation is CASSYRPRNSPLHF.

This chain joins TRBV19 and TRBJ1-5; 7 nucleotides agree with TRBD1. J lost 5 bases, V lost 3 bases, and 10 bases had no gene match. In germline, CDR1 is LNHDA, CDR2 SQIVND (reference sequence). This CDR3 has 16 residues. The DNA of the CDR3 is TGTGCCAGTAGTATTTTACCGGCAGGGGGGTATCAGCCCCAGCATTTT. Translation gives CASSILPAGGYQPQHF.

Within the sample, this clone is medium-sized. The sample contains more than one DNA sequence encoding this CDR3. J is TRBJ1-6 and V is TRBV9, with 7 bases identical to TRBD1. V shed 0 bases and J 8 bases; nucleotides not matched to a gene: 2. CDR1 SGDLS and CDR2 YYNGEE come from the germline V gene. The CDR3 contains 14 residues. In DNA form, the CDR3 reads TGTGCCAGCAGCGTAGGACAGGGCGATTCACCCCTCCACTTT. It is translated as CASSVGQGDSPLHF.

The chain uses TRBV5-1 and TRBJ1-1, with D uncertain. V lost 0 bases, J lost 1 base, and 10 bases lay in between. Germline V CDR1 and CDR2: SGHRS, YFSETQ. The CDR3 runs to 15 residues. The CDR3 loop reads CASSLGQNQNTEAFF. CDR3 sequence (DNA): TGCGCCAGCAGCTTGGGGCAGAATCAGAACACTGAAGCTTTCTTT.

The V gene is TRBV29-1, the J gene TRBJ1-1, with D tentatively TRBD1 (5 bases). Germline loops: CDR1 SQVTM, CDR2 ANQGSEA. Trimming removed 4 bases from V and 5 bases from J, with 8 bases in between. This CDR3 region has 11 residues. Here the CDR3 DNA reads TGCAGCGTTGGGGAGGGGACTGAAGCTTTCTTT. Translated, it gives CSVGEGTEAFF.